This T cell receptor beta chain was documented in a study of blood T cell repertoires in COVID-19. Across the whole study: There were acute and convalescent COVID-19 samples, and they came from the United States, Italy and Spain.

The CDR3 contains 17 residues. V shed 6 bases and J shed 4 bases, with 24 bases lying between them. The germline V gene encodes CDR1 LNHDA and CDR2 SQIVND (reference sequence). Clones were read by immunoSEQ multiplex PCR, and TCRdb kept only the in-frame ones, dropping some. The sample holds roughly 250,000 clones, around 82% seen once. This clone has only a few counts. Material for sequencing was peripheral blood. This chain joins TRBV19 and TRBJ1-2; the D gene is possibly TRBD1 (5 bases). This clonotype was obtained from a human donor with COVID-19, enrolled during active disease. The donor label of this sample is uncertain. This CDR3 reads CASSAQGAELSFYGYTF. In nucleotides, the CDR3 is TGTGCCAGTAGCGCGCAAGGGGCCGAGTTATCATTCTATGGCTACACCTTC. The full variable domain, completed using reference TRBV19 and TRBJ1-2, is DGGITQSPKYLFRKEGQNVTLSCEQNLNHDAMYWYRQDPGQGLRLIYYSQIVNDFQKGDIAEGYSVSREKKESFPLTVTSAQKNPTAFYLCASSAQGAELSFYGYTFGSGTRLTVV.